A single sample gave rise to the 13 T cell receptor beta chains below, sequenced in a study of T cells after yellow fever vaccination. A single record per CDR3 protein comes from TCRdb applying MiXCR to the 5' RACE reads. The top ten hold roughly 25% of the sample, which has tens of thousands of distinct CDR3 sequences, roughly 14% seen once. The specimen comprised CD8+ T cells not binding an NS4B(214-222) dextramer, sorted from PBMCs, sampled approximately 22 days after the first yellow fever vaccination. Receptor source: a young man who received the YFV17D yellow fever vaccine.

This clonotype was counted a few times. The CDR3 here is CASSWTGENEQFF. The CDR3 bases are TGTGCCAGCAGTTGGACAGGCGAGAATGAGCAGTTCTTC. V gene TRBV6-6 combines with J gene TRBJ2-1; 7 bases match TRBD1. Germline lookup yields CDR1 MNHNY and CDR2 SVGAGI (reference sequence). The CDR3 spans 13 residues. The ends lost 4 bases at V and 7 bases at J; junction bases unmatched: 4.

The rearrangement joins TRBV5-1 to TRBJ2-3; D is perhaps TRBD2 (6 bases). There are 16 residues in the CDR3. The V end was cut by 0 bases, the J end by 0 bases, with 11 bases between. The V gene's germline CDR1 is SGHRS and CDR2 YFSETQ. The CDR3 DNA follows: TGCGCCAGCAGCTTGGTTCCTAGCGCCAGCACAGATACGCAGTATTTT. It is translated as CASSLVPSASTDTQYF.

In this sample, this clonotype turned up a few times. The chain combines TRBV6-5 with TRBJ1-5; 9 nucleotides line up with TRBD1. The V and J ends lost 2 bases and 7 bases, in that order; junction bases with no gene match: 6. Germline V gene sequence: CDR1 MNHEY, CDR2 SVGAGI. The CDR3 is 15 residues long. This CDR3 is CASSYGTGKGQPQHF. In DNA, the CDR3 is TGTGCCAGCAGTTACGGGACAGGGAAGGGACAGCCCCAGCATTTT.

The table lists this clonotype with a few counts. V and J are TRBV24-1 and TRBJ2-5; D is possibly TRBD2 (6 bases). The CDR3 contains 16 residues. Germline loops: CDR1 KGHDR, CDR2 SFDVKD. Trimming removed 8 bases at V and 3 bases at J, with 21 bases between. The CDR3 loop reads CATTQDLGGWEETQYF. CDR3 DNA: TGTGCCACCACCCAGGACCTCGGGGGATGGGAAGAGACCCAGTACTTC.

The CDR3 here is CASSLGGGNQPQHF. The CDR3 DNA reads TGTGCCAGCAGCTTAGGGGGTGGCAATCAGCCCCAGCATTTT. This chain joins TRBV7-6 and TRBJ1-5, with D unresolved. Trimming removed 1 base at V and 2 bases at J, with 6 bases between. Germline V lookup: CDR1 SGHVS, CDR2 FNYEAQ. This CDR3 is 14 amino acids long.

The sample holds a few counts of this clonotype. The chain has TRBV6-6 and TRBJ2-1; no firm D call. The V gene lost 2 bases and the J gene lost 6 bases, with 8 bases spanning the gap. The CDR3 runs to 13 residues. Germline CDR1 is MNHNY and CDR2 is SVGAGI (reference sequence). The CDR3 loop is CASSYDITNEQFF. CDR3 DNA: TGTGCCAGCAGTTACGACATCACCAATGAGCAGTTCTTC.

The chain links TRBV4-3 to TRBJ2-3; D may match TRBD1 or TRBD2 (6 bases each). Deletions cut 3 bases from V and 2 bases from J, with 24 bases between. The CDR3 covers 19 residues. CDR1 and CDR2 from the germline V gene are LGHNA and YSLEER. CDR3 residues: CASSQQFRLEGGDTDTQYF. CDR3 bases: TGCGCCAGCAGCCAGCAATTCCGTCTCGAGGGGGGAGACACAGATACGCAGTATTTT.

This clonotype was recorded a few times. V and J are TRBV24-1 and TRBJ2-3, with TRBD2 matching 12 bases. The CDR3 contains 18 residues. The trim removed 4 bases at V and 0 bases at J, leaving 7 bases unmatched. Germline V gives CDR1 KGHDR, CDR2 SFDVKD. The CDR3 spells CATSETTSGGSSTDTQYF. The CDR3 bases are TGTGCCACCAGTGAGACGACTAGCGGGGGATCTAGCACAGATACGCAGTATTTT.

In its sample, this clonotype was seen a few times. The CDR3 loop reads CASSYRTLTGNTEAFF. The CDR3 DNA is TGCGCCAGCAGTTACCGGACCCTGACGGGGAACACTGAAGCTTTCTTT. The rearrangement joins TRBV5-1 to TRBJ1-1; D call uncertain. The CDR3 runs 16 residues. Germline V lookup: CDR1 SGHRS, CDR2 YFSETQ. Deletions cut 5 bases from V and 1 base from J, with 18 bases between.

The J gene is TRBJ2-1, the V gene TRBV7-2; no clear D. The CDR3 spans 16 residues. Germline lookup yields CDR1 SGHTA and CDR2 FQGNSA. V was cut by 1 base and J by 0 bases, with 10 bases left in between. CDR3 sequence reads: CASSLGAWGSYNEQFF. The CDR3, as DNA: TGTGCCAGCAGCTTAGGGGCCTGGGGCTCCTACAATGAGCAGTTCTTC.

This clonotype occurred a few times. V gene TRBV29-1 combines with J gene TRBJ2-7; 11 bases agree with TRBD2. Germline CDR1 and CDR2: SQVTM and ANQGSEA. The CDR3 has 14 amino acids. The V gene end was trimmed by 4 bases and the J gene end by 3 bases; junction bases not matched to a gene: 5. CDR3 sequence (DNA): TGCAGCGTTGCTAGCGGGGGGTCGGGCTACGAGCAGTACGTC. This translates into CSVASGGSGYEQYV.

The J gene is TRBJ2-6, the V gene TRBV2, with no clear D. Germline CDR1 reads SNHLY; CDR2 reads FYNNEI. Trimming cost V 4 bases and J 1 base, with 8 bases left between them. This CDR3 spans 15 amino acids. CDR3 bases: TGTGCCAGCAGTGGCTCGAGGTCTGGGGCCAACGTCCTGACTTTC. Translation: CASSGSRSGANVLTF.

The chain is built from TRBV5-1 and TRBJ2-1; D is ambiguous. Looked up from germline, CDR1 is SGHRS and CDR2 is YFSETQ. Trimming shortened V by 1 base and J by 6 bases, and 8 bases separated the two germline ends. The CDR3 covers 13 residues. Here the CDR3 DNA reads TGCGCCAGCAGCTTGAGCAGCTCCAATGAGCAGTTCTTC. Its protein is CASSLSSSNEQFF.